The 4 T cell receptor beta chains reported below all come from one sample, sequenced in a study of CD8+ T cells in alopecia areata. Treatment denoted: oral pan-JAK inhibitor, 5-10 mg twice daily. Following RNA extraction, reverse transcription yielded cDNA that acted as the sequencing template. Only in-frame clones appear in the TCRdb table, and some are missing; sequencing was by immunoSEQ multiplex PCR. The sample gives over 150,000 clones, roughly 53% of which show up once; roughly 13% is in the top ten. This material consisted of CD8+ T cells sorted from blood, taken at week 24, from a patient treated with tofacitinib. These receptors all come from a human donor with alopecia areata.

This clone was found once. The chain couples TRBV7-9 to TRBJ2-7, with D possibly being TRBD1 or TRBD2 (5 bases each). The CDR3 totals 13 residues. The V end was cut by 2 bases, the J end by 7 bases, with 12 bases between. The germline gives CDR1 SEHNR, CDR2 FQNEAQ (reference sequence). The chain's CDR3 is CASSLTPWGEQYF. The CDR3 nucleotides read TGTGCCAGCAGCTTAACGCCTTGGGGGGAGCAGTACTTC.

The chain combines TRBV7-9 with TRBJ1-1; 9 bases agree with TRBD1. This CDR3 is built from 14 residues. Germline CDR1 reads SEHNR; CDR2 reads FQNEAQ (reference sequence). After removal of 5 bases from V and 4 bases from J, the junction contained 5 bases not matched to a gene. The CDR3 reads CASSRDREVTEAFF. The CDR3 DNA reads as TGTGCCAGCAGCCGGGACAGGGAGGTCACTGAAGCTTTCTTT.

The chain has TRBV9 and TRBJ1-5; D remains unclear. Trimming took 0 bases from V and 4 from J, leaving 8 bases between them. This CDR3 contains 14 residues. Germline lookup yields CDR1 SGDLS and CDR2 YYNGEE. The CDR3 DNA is TGTGCCAGCAGCGTAGAGGGTGGGAATCAGCCCCAGCATTTT. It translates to CASSVEGGNQPQHF.

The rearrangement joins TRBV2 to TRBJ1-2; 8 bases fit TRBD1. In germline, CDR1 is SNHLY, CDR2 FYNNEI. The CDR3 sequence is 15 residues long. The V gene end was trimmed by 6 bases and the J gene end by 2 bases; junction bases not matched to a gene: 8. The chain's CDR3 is CASRKGQGSNYGYTF. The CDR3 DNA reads TGTGCCAGCAGGAAAGGACAGGGTTCGAACTATGGCTACACCTTC.